This TCR beta chain was captured in a study of multiple sclerosis patients with progressive multifocal leukoencephalopathy (dated by TCRdb to between 2018 and 2020). About the investigation overall: Roughly 5 MS patients treated with natalizumab who did not develop PML were sampled longitudinally as controls. The study aimed to detect JC virus-specific or public T-cell expansions arising at the time of PML onset. From before therapy, through 6 and 12 months, up to PML onset, two natalizumab-treated patients who later developed PML were tracked longitudinally. Peripheral T and B cells were examined in MS patients who developed PML (4 under natalizumab, 1 after alemtuzumab) and in treated patients who did not develop PML. Overall study results and their limits: Most PML patients had lower normalized Shannon entropy, suggesting less diverse TRB repertoires, while values in the natalizumab-treated controls sat near 1. No common TRBV or TRBJ gene usage or preferential TRBV-TRBJ pairings were detected when PML developed. Because the cohort was small and descriptive, it remained unclear whether the findings reflect JC virus infection or general immunocompromise. TRB clones above 0.5% frequency appeared only in PML patients, but expanded clones at PML onset were already present before and during natalizumab therapy. Analysis was limited to peripheral blood, even though cerebrospinal fluid or brain lymphocytes might be more informative for natalizumab-associated PML.

About this clone: Its antigen target is currently unknown. It has no much larger one-base neighbor in the sample; base qualities were not kept.

Ends trimmed: V by 7 bases, J by 8 bases; bases unmatched to a gene: 13. The CDR3 holds 14 amino acids from the cysteine to the phenylalanine. The kept DNA is CDR3 alone, 42 bases in frame from the first base. CDR1 and CDR2 (LNHDA, SQIVND) derive from the germline V gene (reference sequence). Amplification of TRB CDR3 regions from genomic DNA was performed at survey-level depth using the immunoSEQ two-step multiplex PCR. Synthetic inline TR CDR3 controls covering all V-J pairings were spiked into each PCR so that template counts could be estimated and amplification bias removed. Reads were processed so that amplification and sequencing bias were reduced, and quantification was performed against synthetic TR CDR3 analogs. The source study handled its data this way. Raw data were processed in ImmunoSEQ Analyzer, removing out-of-frame sequences and CDR3s with stop codons, and genes were named by IMGT nomenclature. Repertoire diversity was summarized as normalized Shannon entropy, defined as 1 minus Pielou's evenness. TRB sequences were considered identical only when V gene, J gene and CDR3 were shared. Public PML clonotypes were CDR3s found in two or more PML-onset samples but not found earlier, in controls, or in public databases. CDR3 amino acid composition by position was analyzed with Skylign using the observed count method. TCRdb holds this immuneACCESS table with in-frame rearrangements only. Some clones are missing; in checked studies, unresolved V genes explain under half, and the rest has no known cause. Clone size and the V and J calls come from that table; the DNA yielded D and trimming. This sample is represented by 25,000 to 35,000 clones; 88% of them were singletons. Around 0.96% of the sample rests with the top ten.

Per the publication, the time point label means: before natalizumab initiation. All listed patients had previously received interferon beta, and all PML patients were female. Blood samples for T0 were taken before the first natalizumab infusion. Isolation of peripheral blood mononuclear cells was performed by Ficoll-Hypaque density gradient centrifugation. The specimen sequenced was PBMCs. The rearrangement joined TRBV19 to TRBJ1-2, with TRBD1 identical over 7 junction bases. The TCR comes from a human donor with multiple sclerosis. The bases read TGTGCCAGTACGACGGAGGGGGCTATACAAGGCTACACCTTC. It codes for CASTTEGAIQGYTF. Reference TRBV19 and TRBJ1-2 proteins supply the regions before and after the CDR3; the full variable domain is: DGGITQSPKYLFRKEGQNVTLSCEQNLNHDAMYWYRQDPGQGLRLIYYSQIVNDFQKGDIAEGYSVSREKKESFPLTVTSAQKNPTAFYLCASTTEGAIQGYTFGSGTRLTVV.